This entry features one T cell receptor (beta chain) sequence. One entry per CDR3 protein results from TCRdb running MiXCR on the 5' RACE reads. The data contain under 300,000 distinct CDR3 sequences, 7.5% to 9.5% of them seen just once; the ten biggest clones take up about 20%. This specimen belongs to a study of T-cell memory formation after mild COVID-19. The CDR3 has 16 residues. The V end lost 0 bases, the J end lost 2 bases, and 14 bases lay between the germline ends. Germline assignment: CDR1 SGHKS and CDR2 YYEKEE (reference sequence). The rearrangement uses TRBV5-5 and TRBJ2-5; perhaps TRBD1 as D (5 bases). The TCR sequence derives from a man aged 18 to 30 who had mild COVID-19 (a few samples of this study predate the infection). Cell type and time point are not known. The sample was PBMCs or a T cell subset sorted from them (not recorded which). The CDR3 region has the DNA TGTGCCAGCAGCTTGGACCCCAGGGCGCAGCAAGAGACCCAGTACTTC. It codes for CASSLDPRAQQETQYF. Full variable domain (remainder filled in from reference TRBV5-5 and TRBJ2-5): DAGVTQSPTHLIKTRGQQVTLRCSPISGHKSVSWYQQVLGQGPQFIFQYYEKEERGRGNFPDRFSARQFPNYSSELNVNALLLGDSALYLCASSLDPRAQQETQYFGPGTRLLVL.